This T cell receptor beta chain was captured by sequencing in a study of cytomegalovirus exposure and HLA in healthy donors. Germline V gene sequence: CDR1 KGHSH, CDR2 LQKENI. The CDR3 is 15 residues long. The study ran its PCR with 60 Vbeta and 13 Jbeta primers. The data were produced by immunoSEQ multiplex PCR, yet TCRdb's version contains in-frame clones alone and is incomplete. The sample records about 150,000 clones, roughly 89% being singletons. This TCR was recovered from a woman aged 30 to 39 in good health and CMV-seronegative. V gene TRBV18 combines with J gene TRBJ2-5, with 7 bases fitting TRBD1. Near its end, the DNA agrees better with TRBJ2-7, so the J call may be wrong. Material: PBMCs. The CDR3 here is CASSSGQWNSYEQYF. The CDR3 nucleotides read TGTGCCAGCTCATCGGGACAGTGGAACTCCTACGAGCAGTACTTC.